This T cell receptor beta chain was obtained from a study of OX40 agonist ivuxolimab in advanced cancers. CDR1 and CDR2 from the germline V gene are LNHDA and SQIVND (reference sequence). This CDR3 spans 14 amino acids. V gave up 3 bases and J gave up 1 base; unmatched junction bases: 3. Turning to this clone: Antigen specificity is unknown.

Data came from immunoSEQ multiplex PCR; TCRdb stores just in-frame clones and leaves some out. The sample has some 85,000 clones, about 88% seen once; the top ten hold 0.72%. Study outcomes and limitations: Averaged across samples, CD8+ T cells carried more expanded clones than CD4+ did.

This TCR came from an adult with an advanced solid tumor such as melanoma, head and neck, liver or kidney cancer. The chain uses TRBV19 and TRBJ2-7; 7 bases are shared with TRBD2. Specimen: CD4+ or CD8+ T cells sorted from blood, collected in a trial of the OX40 agonist ivuxolimab. CDR3 DNA sequence: TGTGCCAGTAGTATCCGGCGGGAGTCCTACGAGCAGTACTTC. Amino acid sequence: CASSIRRESYEQYF.